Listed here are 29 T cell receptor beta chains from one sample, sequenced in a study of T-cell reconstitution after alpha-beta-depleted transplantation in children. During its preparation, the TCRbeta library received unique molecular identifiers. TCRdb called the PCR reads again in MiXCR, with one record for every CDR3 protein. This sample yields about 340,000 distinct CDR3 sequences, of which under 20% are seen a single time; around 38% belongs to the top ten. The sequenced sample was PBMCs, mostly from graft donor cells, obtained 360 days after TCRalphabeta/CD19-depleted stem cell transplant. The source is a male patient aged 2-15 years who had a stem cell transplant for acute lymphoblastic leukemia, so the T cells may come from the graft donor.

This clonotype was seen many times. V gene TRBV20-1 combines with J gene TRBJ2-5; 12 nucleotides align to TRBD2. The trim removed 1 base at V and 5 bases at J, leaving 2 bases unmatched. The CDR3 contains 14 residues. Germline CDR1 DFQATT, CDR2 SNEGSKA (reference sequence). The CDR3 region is CSARGTSGKETQYF. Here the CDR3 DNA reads TGCAGTGCTAGAGGGACTAGCGGGAAGGAGACCCAGTACTTC.

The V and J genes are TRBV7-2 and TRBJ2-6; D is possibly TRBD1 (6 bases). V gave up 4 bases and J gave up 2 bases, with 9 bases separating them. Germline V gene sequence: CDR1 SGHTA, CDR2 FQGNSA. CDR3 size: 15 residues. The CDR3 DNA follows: TGTGCCAGCAGCTCACAGGGTACTGGGGCCAACGTCCTGACTTTC. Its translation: CASSSQGTGANVLTF.

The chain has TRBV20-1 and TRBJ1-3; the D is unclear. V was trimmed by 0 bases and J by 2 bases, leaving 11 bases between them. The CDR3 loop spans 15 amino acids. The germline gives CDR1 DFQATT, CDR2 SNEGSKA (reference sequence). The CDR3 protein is CSARDLARAGNTIYF. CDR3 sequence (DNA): TGCAGTGCTAGAGACCTCGCGAGAGCTGGAAACACCATATATTTT.

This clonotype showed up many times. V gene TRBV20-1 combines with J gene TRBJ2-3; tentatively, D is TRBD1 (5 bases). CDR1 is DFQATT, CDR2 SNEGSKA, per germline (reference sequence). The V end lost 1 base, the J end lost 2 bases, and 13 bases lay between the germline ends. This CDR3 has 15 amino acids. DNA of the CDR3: TGCAGTGCTAGAGCTGCTGGACACTACACAGATACGCAGTATTTT. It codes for CSARAAGHYTDTQYF.

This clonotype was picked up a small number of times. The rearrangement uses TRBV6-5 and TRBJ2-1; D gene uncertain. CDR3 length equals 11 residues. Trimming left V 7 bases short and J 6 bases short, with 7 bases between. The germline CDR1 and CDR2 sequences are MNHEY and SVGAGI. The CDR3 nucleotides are TGTGCCAGCACCAACCTCAATGAGCAGTTCTTC. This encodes CASTNLNEQFF.

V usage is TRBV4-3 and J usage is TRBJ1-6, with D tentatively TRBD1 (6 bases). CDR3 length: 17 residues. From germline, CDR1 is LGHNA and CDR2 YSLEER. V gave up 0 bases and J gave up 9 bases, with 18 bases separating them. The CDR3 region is CASSQDRGGVRSSPLHF. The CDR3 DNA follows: TGCGCCAGCAGCCAAGATCGGGGGGGCGTAAGGAGTTCACCCCTCCACTTT.

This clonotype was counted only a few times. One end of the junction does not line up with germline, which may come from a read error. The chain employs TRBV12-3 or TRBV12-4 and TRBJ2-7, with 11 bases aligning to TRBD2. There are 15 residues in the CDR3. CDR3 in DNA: TGTGCCAGCGGGCTTAGCGGGAGGGCCTCCCACGAGCAGTACTTC. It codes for CASGLSGRASHEQYF.

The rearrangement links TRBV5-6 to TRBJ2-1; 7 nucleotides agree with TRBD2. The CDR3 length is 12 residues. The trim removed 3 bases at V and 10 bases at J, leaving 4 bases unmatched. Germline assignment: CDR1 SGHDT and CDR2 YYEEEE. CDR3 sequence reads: CASSSALAEQFF. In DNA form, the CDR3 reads TGTGCCAGCAGCTCAGCACTAGCGGAGCAGTTCTTC.

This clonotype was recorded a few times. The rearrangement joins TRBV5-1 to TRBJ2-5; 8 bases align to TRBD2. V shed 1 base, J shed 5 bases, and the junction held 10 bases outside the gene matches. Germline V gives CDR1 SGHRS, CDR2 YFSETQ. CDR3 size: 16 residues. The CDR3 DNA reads TGCGCCAGCAGCTTGTCGGGACTAGTCACGGAGGAGACCCAGTACTTC. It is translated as CASSLSGLVTEETQYF.

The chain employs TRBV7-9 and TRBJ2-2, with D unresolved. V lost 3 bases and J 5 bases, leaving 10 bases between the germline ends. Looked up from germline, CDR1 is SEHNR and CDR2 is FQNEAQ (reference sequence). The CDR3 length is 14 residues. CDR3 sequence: CASSFSPVTGELFF. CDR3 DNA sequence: TGTGCCAGCAGCTTTTCCCCGGTAACCGGGGAGCTGTTTTTT.

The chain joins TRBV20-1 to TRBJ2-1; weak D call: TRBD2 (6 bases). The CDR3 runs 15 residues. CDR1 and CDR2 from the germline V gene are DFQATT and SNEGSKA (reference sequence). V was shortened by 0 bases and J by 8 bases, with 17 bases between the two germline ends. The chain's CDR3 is CSARDRDLGLYEQFF. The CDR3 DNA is TGCAGTGCTAGAGACCGGGACTTGGGGCTCTATGAGCAGTTCTTC.

The CDR3 region has the DNA TGTGCCAGCAATAGGCAACCCTCCATTTCTAATTCACCCCTCCACTTT. Translating gives CASNRQPSISNSPLHF. V gene TRBV28 combines with J gene TRBJ1-6, with unresolved D. Trimming cost V 7 bases and J 6 bases, with 19 bases left between them. Looked up from germline, CDR1 is MDHEN and CDR2 is SYDVKM. The CDR3 is 16 residues long.

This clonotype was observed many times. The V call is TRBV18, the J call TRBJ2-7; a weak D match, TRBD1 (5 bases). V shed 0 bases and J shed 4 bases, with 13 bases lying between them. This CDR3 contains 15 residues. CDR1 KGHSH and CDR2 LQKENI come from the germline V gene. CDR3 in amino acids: CASSPPFQGVYEQYF. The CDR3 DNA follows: TGTGCCAGCTCACCACCGTTCCAGGGTGTATACGAGCAGTACTTC.

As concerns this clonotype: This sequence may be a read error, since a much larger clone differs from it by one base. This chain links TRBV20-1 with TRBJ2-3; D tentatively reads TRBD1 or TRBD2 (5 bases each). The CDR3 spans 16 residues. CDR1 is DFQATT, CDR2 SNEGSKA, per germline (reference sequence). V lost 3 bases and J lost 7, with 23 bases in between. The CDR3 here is CSASRTGWSRTNTQYF. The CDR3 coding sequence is TGCAGTGCTAGTCGGACGGGATGGAGTCGGACAAATACGCAGTATTTT.

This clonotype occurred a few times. The CDR3 DNA reads as TGCAGCGTTGTATTATTGACTAGCTTAGATGAGCAGTTCTTC. It yields the protein CSVVLLTSLDEQFF. This chain uses TRBV29-1 with TRBJ2-1; the match to TRBD2 covers 7 bases. Trimming at V came to 4 bases and at J to 8 bases, leaving 11 bases not matched to a gene. The CDR3 sequence is 14 residues long. Germline lookup yields CDR1 SQVTM and CDR2 ANQGSEA.

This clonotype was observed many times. The CDR3 DNA follows: TGTGCCAGCACTCGGCACTCTGGGGCCAACGTCCTGACTTTC. Amino acids: CASTRHSGANVLTF. This chain connects TRBV12-3 or TRBV12-4 to TRBJ2-6; no firm D call. This CDR3 has 14 amino acids. Trimming removed 7 bases at V and 0 bases at J, with 7 bases between.

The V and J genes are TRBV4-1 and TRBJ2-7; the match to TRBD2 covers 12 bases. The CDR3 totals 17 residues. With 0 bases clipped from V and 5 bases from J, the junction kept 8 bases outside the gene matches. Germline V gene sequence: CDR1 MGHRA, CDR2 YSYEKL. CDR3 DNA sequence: TGCGCCAGCAGCCAAGATAAGGCTAGCGGGAGGGCCCACGAGCAGTACTTC. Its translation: CASSQDKASGRAHEQYF.

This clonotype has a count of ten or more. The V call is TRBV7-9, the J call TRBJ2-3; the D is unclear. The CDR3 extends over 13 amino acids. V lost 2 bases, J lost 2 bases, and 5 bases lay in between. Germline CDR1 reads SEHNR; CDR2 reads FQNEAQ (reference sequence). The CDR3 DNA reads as TGTGCCAGCAGCTTACCACTCACAGATACGCAGTATTTT. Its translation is CASSLPLTDTQYF.

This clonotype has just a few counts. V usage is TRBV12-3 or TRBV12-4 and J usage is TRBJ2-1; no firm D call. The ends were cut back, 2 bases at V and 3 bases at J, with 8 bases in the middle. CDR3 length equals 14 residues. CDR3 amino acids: CASSLLADYNEQFF. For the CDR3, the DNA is TGTGCCAGCAGTTTACTGGCAGACTACAATGAGCAGTTCTTC.

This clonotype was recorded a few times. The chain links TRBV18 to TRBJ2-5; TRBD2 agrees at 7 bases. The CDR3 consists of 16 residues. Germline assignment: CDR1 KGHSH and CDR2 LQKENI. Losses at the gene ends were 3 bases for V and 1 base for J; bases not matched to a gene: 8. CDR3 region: CASSPRGTSVQETQYF. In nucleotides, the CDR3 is TGTGCCAGCTCACCGCGAGGCACTAGCGTCCAAGAGACCCAGTACTTC.

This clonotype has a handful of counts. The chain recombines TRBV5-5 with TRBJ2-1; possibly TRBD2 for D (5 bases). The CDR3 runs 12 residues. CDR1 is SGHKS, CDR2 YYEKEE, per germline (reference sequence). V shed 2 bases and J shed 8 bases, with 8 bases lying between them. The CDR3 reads CASSFAGYEQFF. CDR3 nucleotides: TGTGCCAGCAGCTTCGCGGGCTATGAGCAGTTCTTC.

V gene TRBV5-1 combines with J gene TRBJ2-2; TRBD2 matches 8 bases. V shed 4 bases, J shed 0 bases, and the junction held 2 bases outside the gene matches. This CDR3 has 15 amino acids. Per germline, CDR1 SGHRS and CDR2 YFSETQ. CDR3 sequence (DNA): TGCGCCAGCAGCCTGGGACTAGCGAACACCGGGGAGCTGTTTTTT. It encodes CASSLGLANTGELFF. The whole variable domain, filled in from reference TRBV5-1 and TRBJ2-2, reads KAGVTQTPRYLIKTRGQQVTLSCSPISGHRSVSWYQQTPGQGLQFLFEYFSETQRNKGNFPGRFSGRQFSNSRSEMNVSTLELGDSALYLCASSLGLANTGELFFGEGSRLTVL.

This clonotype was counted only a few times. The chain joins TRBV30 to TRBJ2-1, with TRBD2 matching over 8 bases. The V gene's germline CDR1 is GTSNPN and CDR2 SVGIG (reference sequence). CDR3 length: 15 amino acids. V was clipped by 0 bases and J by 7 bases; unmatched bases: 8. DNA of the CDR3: TGTGCCTGGAGTGTAAAAGCGGGAGTGGGTAATGAGCAGTTCTTC. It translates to CAWSVKAGVGNEQFF. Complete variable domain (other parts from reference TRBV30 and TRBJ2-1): SQTIHQWPATLVQPVGSPLSLECTVEGTSNPNLYWYRQAAGRGLQLLFYSVGIGQISSEVPQNLSASRPQDRQFILSSKKLLLSDSGFYLCAWSVKAGVGNEQFFGPGTRLTVL.

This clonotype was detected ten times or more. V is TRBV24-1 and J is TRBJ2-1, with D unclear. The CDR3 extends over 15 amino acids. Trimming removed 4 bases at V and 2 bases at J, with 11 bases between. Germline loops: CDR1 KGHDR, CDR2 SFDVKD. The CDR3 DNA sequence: TGTGCCACCAGTGACCCTAGTGGAGCCTACAATGAGCAGTTCTTC. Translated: CATSDPSGAYNEQFF.

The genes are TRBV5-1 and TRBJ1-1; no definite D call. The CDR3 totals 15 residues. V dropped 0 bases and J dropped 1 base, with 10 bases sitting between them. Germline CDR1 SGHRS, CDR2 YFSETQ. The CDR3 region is CASSLGPGRNTEAFF. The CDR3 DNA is TGCGCCAGCAGCTTGGGGCCCGGCAGGAACACTGAAGCTTTCTTT.

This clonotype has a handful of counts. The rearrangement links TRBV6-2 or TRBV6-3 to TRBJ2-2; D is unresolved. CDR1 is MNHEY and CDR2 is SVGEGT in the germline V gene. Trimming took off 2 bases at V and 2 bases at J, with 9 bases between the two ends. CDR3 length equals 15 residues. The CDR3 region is CASSYPHLNTGELFF. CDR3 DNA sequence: TGTGCCAGCAGTTACCCCCACCTTAACACCGGGGAGCTGTTTTTT.

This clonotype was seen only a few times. This chain's CDR3 is CATSRPGISSYEQYF. CDR3 in DNA: TGTGCCACCAGCAGGCCAGGGATTTCTTCCTACGAGCAGTACTTC. This chain connects TRBV15 to TRBJ2-7; D is perhaps TRBD1 (5 bases). Trimming took 3 bases from V and 1 from J, leaving 13 bases between them. This CDR3 comprises 15 residues. Per germline, CDR1 LNHNV and CDR2 YYDKDF (reference sequence).

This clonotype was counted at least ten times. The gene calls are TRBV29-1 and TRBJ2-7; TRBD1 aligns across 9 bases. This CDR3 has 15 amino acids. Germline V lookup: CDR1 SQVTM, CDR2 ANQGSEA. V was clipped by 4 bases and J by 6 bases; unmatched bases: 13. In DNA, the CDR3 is TGCAGCGTTGGCTCCGGGACAGGGACCTTAGGCGAGCAGTACTTC. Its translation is CSVGSGTGTLGEQYF.

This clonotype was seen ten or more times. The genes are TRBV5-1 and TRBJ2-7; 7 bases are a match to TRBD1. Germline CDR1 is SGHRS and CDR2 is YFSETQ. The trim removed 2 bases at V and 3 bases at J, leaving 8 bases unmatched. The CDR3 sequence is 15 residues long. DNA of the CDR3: TGCGCCAGCAGCTTAAATCCGGGACAGAGCTACGAGCAGTACTTC. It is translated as CASSLNPGQSYEQYF.